This T cell receptor beta chain was sequenced during a study of blood T cell repertoires in COVID-19. The overall study: Researchers got acute and convalescent COVID-19 samples from the United States, Italy and Spain. Sample material is recorded as cDNA or gDNA derived from T cells, B-cell-depleted T cells, or PBMCs.

Trimming cost V 4 bases and J 0 bases; bases outside gene matches: 3. Germline V gives CDR1 MNHEY, CDR2 SVGEGT. The CDR3 totals 15 residues. Per the authors' pipeline: Estimation of nucleated cell counts relied on the amplification of reference gene primers. Measured with immunoSEQ multiplex PCR; TCRdb has only the in-frame clones, and not every one. Clone size and V and J calls were adopted from that table, with D and trimming inferred from the DNA. Of more than 100,000 clones in the sample, about 86% were seen once. Sequencing was done on a sample of peripheral blood. The sequence was collected from a woman aged 55-75 years with active or convalescent COVID-19. The chain uses TRBV6-2 or TRBV6-3 and TRBJ2-1; 7 positions agree with TRBD2. In DNA form, the CDR3 reads TGTGCCAGCAGTTCAGTAGCGGGCTCCTACAATGAGCAGTTCTTC. This gives the protein CASSSVAGSYNEQFF.